This T cell receptor beta chain comes out of a study of T cell clonality in common variable immunodeficiency. Broader study findings: Patient heterogeneity in the CVID cohort limited correlations between repertoire features and clinical complications.

This clone was observed at least ten times. Its antigen is unidentified. The missing CDR3 end, 3 residues past where the read stops, is filled in from the germline J gene. The CDR3 covers 14 residues. Germline-derived CDR1 and CDR2 are DFQATT and SNEGSKA (reference sequence). V was shortened by 3 bases and J by 1 base, with 11 bases between the two germline ends. Sequenced by immunoSEQ multiplex PCR; TCRdb stores in-frame clones only, minus some. This sample carries about 40,000 clones, none of them present only once. Heparinized whole blood, about 4.5 to 8.5 ml, came from each donor. The origin of this receptor is a person aged 18 to 75 in good health. The sequenced sample consisted of peripheral blood mononuclear cells. The chain combines TRBV20-1 with TRBJ2-3, with a possible D match to TRBD2 (6 bases). The CDR3 sequence is CSASKLAGTDTQYF. The covered CDR3 bases are TGCAGTGCTAGCAAACTAGCTGGCACAGATACG.